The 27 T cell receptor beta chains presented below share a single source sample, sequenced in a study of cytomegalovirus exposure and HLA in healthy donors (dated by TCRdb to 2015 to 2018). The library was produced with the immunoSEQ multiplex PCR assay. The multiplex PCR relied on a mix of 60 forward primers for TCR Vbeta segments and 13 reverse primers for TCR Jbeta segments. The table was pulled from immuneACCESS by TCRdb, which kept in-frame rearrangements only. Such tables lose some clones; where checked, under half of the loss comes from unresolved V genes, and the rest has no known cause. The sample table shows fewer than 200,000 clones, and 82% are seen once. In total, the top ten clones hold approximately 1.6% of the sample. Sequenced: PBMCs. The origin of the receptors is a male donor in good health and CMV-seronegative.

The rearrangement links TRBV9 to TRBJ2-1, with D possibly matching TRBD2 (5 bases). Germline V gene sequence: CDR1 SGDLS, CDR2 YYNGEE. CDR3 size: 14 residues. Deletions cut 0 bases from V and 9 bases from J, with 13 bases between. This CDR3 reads CASSVAWERGEQFF. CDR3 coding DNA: TGTGCCAGCAGCGTAGCTTGGGAACGGGGTGAGCAGTTCTTC.

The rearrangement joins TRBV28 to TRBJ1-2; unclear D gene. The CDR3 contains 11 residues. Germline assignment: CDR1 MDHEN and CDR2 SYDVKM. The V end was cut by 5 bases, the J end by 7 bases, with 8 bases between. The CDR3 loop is CASSSGSGYTF. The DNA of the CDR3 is TGTGCCAGCAGTAGCGGGTCTGGCTACACCTTC.

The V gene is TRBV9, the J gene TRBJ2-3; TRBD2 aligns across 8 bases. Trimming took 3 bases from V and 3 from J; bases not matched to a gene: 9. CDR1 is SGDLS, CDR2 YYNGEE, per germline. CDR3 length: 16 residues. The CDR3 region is CASSGTSGSGTDTQYF. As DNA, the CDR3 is TGTGCCAGCAGCGGAACCAGCGGGAGTGGAACAGATACGCAGTATTTT. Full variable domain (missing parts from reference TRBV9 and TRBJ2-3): DSGVTQTPKHLITATGQRVTLRCSPRSGDLSVYWYQQSLDQGLQFLIQYYNGEERAKGNILERFSAQQFPDLHSELNLSSLELGDSALYFCASSGTSGSGTDTQYFGPGTRLTVL.

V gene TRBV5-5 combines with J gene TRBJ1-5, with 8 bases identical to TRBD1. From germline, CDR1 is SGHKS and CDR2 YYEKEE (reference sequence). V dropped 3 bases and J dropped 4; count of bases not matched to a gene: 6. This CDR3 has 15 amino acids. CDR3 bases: TGTGCCAGCAGCTCCCGACAGGGGCGGAATCAGCCCCAGCATTTT. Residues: CASSSRQGRNQPQHF. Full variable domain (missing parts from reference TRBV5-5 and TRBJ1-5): DAGVTQSPTHLIKTRGQQVTLRCSPISGHKSVSWYQQVLGQGPQFIFQYYEKEERGRGNFPDRFSARQFPNYSSELNVNALLLGDSALYLCASSSRQGRNQPQHFGDGTRLSIL.

Here the CDR3 DNA reads TGCGCCAGCAGCCGAACAACTAGTGCCACCGGGGAGCTGTTTTTT. This sequence encodes CASSRTTSATGELFF. The rearrangement joins TRBV5-1 to TRBJ2-2; D possibly corresponds to TRBD2 (5 bases). The CDR3 runs 15 residues. The germline V and J ends were trimmed by 4 bases and 4 bases, with 14 bases remaining between them. Germline loops: CDR1 SGHRS, CDR2 YFSETQ.

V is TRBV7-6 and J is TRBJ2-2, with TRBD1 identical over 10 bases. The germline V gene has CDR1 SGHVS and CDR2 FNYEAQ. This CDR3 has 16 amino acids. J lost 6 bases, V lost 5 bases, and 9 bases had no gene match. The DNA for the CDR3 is TGTGCCAGCAGCCAAAGACAGGGGGCGTCGTCCGGGGAGCTGTTTTTT. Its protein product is CASSQRQGASSGELFF.

The CDR3 bases are TGTGCCAGCAGTCCTAACAGGGCTCACTCCTACGAGCAGTACTTC. Amino acid sequence: CASSPNRAHSYEQYF. The chain carries TRBV11-2 and TRBJ2-7, with D tentatively TRBD1 (6 bases). Germline CDR1 reads SGHAT; CDR2 reads FQNNGV. V lost 6 bases to trimming and J lost 0 bases, with 15 bases between them. The CDR3 is 15 amino acids.

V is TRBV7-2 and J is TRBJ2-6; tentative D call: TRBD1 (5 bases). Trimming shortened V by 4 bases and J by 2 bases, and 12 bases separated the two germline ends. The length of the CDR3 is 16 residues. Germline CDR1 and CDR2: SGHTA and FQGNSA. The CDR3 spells CASSSRSGTGANVLTF. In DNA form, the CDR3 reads TGTGCCAGCAGCTCGAGATCAGGGACTGGGGCCAACGTCCTGACTTTC.

In DNA form, the CDR3 reads TGTGCCAGCTTAGTACGGACCCAGTACTTC. This translates into CASLVRTQYF. V and J are TRBV14 and TRBJ2-5; D not resolved. Trimming left V 8 bases short and J 7 bases short, with 8 bases between. CDR1 is SGHDN, CDR2 FVKESK, per germline. The CDR3 covers 10 residues.

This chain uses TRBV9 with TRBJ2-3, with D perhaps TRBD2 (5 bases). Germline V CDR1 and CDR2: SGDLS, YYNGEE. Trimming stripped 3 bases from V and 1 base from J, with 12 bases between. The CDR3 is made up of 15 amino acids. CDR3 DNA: TGTGCCAGCAGCGCCCACCCCGGGGGCACAGATACGCAGTATTTT. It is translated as CASSAHPGGTDTQYF.

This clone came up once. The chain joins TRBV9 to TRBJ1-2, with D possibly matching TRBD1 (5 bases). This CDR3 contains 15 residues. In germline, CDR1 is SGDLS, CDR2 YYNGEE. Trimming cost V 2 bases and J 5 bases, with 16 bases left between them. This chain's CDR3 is CASSVDRTQTYGYTF. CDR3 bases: TGTGCCAGCAGCGTCGACAGAACACAAACATATGGCTACACCTTC.

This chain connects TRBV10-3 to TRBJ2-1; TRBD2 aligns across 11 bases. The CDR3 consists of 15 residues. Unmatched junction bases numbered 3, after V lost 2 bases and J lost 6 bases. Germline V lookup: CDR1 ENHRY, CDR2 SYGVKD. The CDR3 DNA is TGTGCCATCAGTGAGGTAGCGGGGGGGGGCAATGAGCAGTTCTTC. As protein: CAISEVAGGGNEQFF.

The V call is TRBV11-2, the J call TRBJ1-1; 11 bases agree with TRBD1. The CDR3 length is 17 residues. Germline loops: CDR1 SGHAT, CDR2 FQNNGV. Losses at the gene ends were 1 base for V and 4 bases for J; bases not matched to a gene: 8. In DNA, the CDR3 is TGTGCCAGCAGCTTAGGGGTGGACAGGGGGCTTACCACTGAAGCTTTCTTT. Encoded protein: CASSLGVDRGLTTEAFF.

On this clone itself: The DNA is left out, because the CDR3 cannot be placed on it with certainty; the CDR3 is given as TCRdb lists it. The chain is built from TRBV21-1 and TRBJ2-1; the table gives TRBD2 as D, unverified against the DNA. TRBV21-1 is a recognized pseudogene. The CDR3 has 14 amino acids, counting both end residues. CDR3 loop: CASSKVGRGNEQFF.

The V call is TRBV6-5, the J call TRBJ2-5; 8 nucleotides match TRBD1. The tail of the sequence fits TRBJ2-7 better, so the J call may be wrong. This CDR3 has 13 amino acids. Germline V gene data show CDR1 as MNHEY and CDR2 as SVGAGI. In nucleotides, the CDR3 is TGTGCCAGCAGTTGGGGACAGGACTACGAGCAGTACTTC. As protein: CASSWGQDYEQYF.

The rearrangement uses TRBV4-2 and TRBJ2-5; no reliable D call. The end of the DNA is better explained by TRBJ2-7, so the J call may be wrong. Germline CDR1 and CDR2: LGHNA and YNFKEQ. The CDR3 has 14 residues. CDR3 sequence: CASSQGLYNYEQYF. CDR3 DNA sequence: TGTGCCAGCAGCCAAGGTCTTTACAACTACGAGCAGTACTTC.

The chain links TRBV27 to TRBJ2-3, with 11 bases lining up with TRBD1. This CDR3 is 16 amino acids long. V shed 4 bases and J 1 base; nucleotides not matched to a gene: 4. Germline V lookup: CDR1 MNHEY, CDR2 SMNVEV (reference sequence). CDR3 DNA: TGTGCCAGCAGTTCGTGGACAGGGGGCGGCACAGATACGCAGTATTTT. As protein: CASSSWTGGGTDTQYF.

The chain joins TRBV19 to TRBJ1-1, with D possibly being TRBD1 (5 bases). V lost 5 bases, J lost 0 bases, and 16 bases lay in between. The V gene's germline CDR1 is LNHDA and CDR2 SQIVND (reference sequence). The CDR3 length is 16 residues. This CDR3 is CASSPRKGRVNTEAFF. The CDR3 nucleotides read TGTGCCAGTAGTCCTCGGAAGGGCAGGGTGAACACTGAAGCTTTCTTT. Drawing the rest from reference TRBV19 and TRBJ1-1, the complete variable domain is DGGITQSPKYLFRKEGQNVTLSCEQNLNHDAMYWYRQDPGQGLRLIYYSQIVNDFQKGDIAEGYSVSREKKESFPLTVTSAQKNPTAFYLCASSPRKGRVNTEAFFGQGTRLTVV.

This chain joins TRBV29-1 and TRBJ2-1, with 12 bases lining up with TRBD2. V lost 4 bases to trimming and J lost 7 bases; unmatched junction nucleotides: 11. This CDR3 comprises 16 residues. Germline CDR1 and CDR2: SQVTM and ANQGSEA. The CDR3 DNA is TGCAGCGTTGTCCCCTTGACTAGCGGGAGTATGAATGAGCAGTTCTTC. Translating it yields CSVVPLTSGSMNEQFF.

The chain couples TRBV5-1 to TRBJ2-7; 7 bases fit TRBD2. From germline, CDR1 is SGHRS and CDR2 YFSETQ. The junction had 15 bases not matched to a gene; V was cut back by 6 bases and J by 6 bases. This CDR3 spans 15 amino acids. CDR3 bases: TGCGCCAGCACGCTCGATGGGACTACACTTGGCGAGCAGTACTTC. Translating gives CASTLDGTTLGEQYF.

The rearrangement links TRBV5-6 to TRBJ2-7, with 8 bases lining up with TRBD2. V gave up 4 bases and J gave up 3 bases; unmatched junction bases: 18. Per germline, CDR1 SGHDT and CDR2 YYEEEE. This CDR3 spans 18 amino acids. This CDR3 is CASSPLAAWTSKVYEQYF. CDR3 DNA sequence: TGTGCCAGCAGCCCCCTGGCGGCATGGACTAGCAAAGTCTACGAGCAGTACTTC.

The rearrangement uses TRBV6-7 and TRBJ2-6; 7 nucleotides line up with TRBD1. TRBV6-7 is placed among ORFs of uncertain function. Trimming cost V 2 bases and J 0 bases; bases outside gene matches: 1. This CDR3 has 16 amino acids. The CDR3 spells CASSYRDSSGANVLTF. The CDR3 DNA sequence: TGTGCCAGCAGTTACCGGGACAGCTCTGGGGCCAACGTCCTGACTTTC.

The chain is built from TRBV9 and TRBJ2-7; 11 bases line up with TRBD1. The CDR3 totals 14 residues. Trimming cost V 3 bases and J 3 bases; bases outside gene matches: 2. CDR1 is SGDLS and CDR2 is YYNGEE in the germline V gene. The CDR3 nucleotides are TGTGCCAGCAGCGCCGGGACAGGGGGCTACGAGCAGTACTTC. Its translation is CASSAGTGGYEQYF.

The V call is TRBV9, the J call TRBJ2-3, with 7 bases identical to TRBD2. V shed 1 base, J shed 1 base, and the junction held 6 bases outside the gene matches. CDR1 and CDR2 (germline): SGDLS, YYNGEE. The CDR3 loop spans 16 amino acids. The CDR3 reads CASSVREGLRTDTQYF. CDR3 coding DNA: TGTGCCAGCAGCGTAAGGGAGGGACTACGCACAGATACGCAGTATTTT.

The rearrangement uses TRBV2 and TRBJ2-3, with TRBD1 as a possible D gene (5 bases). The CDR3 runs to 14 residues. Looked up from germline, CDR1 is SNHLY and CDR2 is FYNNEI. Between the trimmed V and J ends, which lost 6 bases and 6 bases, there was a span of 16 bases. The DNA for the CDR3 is TGTGCCAGCAGCGTTCAGGGTCTCTGGGATACGCAGTATTTT. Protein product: CASSVQGLWDTQYF.

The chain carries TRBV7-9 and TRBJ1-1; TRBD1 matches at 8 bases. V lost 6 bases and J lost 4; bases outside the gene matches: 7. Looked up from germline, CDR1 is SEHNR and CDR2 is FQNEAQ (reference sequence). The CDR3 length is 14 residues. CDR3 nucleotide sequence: TGTGCCAGCAGGGTCAACAGGGGGGGCACTGAAGCTTTCTTT. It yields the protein CASRVNRGGTEAFF.

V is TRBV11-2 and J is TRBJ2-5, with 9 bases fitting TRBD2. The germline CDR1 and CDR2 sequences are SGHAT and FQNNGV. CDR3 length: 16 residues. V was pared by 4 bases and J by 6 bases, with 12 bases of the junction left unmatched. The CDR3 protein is CASSSGVAGGLQTQYF. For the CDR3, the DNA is TGTGCCAGCAGCTCCGGCGTGGCGGGGGGGCTGCAGACCCAGTACTTC.